One sample yielded the 27 T cell receptor beta chains listed below, sequenced in a study of blood T cell repertoires in COVID-19. Profiled with immunoSEQ multiplex PCR; TCRdb holds only in-frame clones, not every one. The table lists some 140,000 clones, 75% to 90% of them singletons. Sequencing input: PBMCs or T cells enriched from blood (not recorded which). The origin of the receptors is a man aged 25 to 40 who had recovered from COVID-19.

The chain joins TRBV19 to TRBJ1-5; a possible D gene is TRBD1 (6 bases). The CDR3 extends over 16 amino acids. The germline V and J ends were trimmed by 3 bases and 6 bases, with 18 bases remaining between them. Germline CDR1 is LNHDA and CDR2 is SQIVND (reference sequence). CDR3 DNA sequence: TGTGCCAGTAGTATGTTTGCGGGGGGGGCGGGTCAGCCCCAGCATTTT. Its translation is CASSMFAGGAGQPQHF.

The genes are TRBV19 and TRBJ2-5; 10 positions agree with TRBD1. J was trimmed by 5 bases and V by 3 bases; bases with no gene match: 12. The germline V gene encodes CDR1 LNHDA and CDR2 SQIVND (reference sequence). CDR3 length equals 17 residues. The CDR3 loop reads CASSIGTGTGVRETQYF. The CDR3 nucleotides are TGTGCCAGTAGTATCGGGACCGGGACAGGGGTTCGGGAGACCCAGTACTTC.

The chain recombines TRBV6-1 with TRBJ1-5; 11 bases are a match to TRBD1. With V trimmed by 3 bases and J by 7 bases, 2 bases remained unmatched. The CDR3 covers 14 residues. Germline CDR1 reads MNHNS; CDR2 reads SASEGT. In DNA form, the CDR3 reads TGTGCCAGCAGTGAGTGGACAGGGGGCCAGCCCCAGCATTTT. This translates into CASSEWTGGQPQHF.

The chain recombines TRBV6-5 with TRBJ1-3, with D uncertain. V dropped 6 bases and J dropped 0 bases, with 12 bases sitting between them. CDR1 and CDR2 from the germline V gene are MNHEY and SVGAGI. The CDR3 runs 15 residues. The CDR3 DNA follows: TGTGCCAGCAGGGCCAGGTTTAGCTCTGGAAACACCATATATTTT. Translating gives CASRARFSSGNTIYF.

The chain couples TRBV7-3 to TRBJ2-1; 9 bases fit TRBD2. The CDR3 covers 15 residues. Germline V gene lookup returns CDR1 SGHTA and CDR2 FQGTGA. The junction had 6 bases not matched to a gene; V was cut back by 5 bases and J by 4 bases. The CDR3 loop reads CASSPAGGRYNEQFF. CDR3 nucleotides: TGTGCCAGCAGCCCTGCGGGAGGGCGGTACAATGAGCAGTTCTTC. Drawing the rest from reference TRBV7-3 and TRBJ2-1, the complete variable domain is GAGVSQTPSNKVTEKGKYVELRCDPISGHTALYWYRQSLGQGPEFLIYFQGTGAADDSGLPNDRFFAVRPEGSVSTLKIQRTERGDSAVYLCASSPAGGRYNEQFFGPGTRLTVL.

The rearrangement uses TRBV29-1 and TRBJ1-2; 8 nucleotides line up with TRBD1. J gave up 6 bases and V 0 bases, and 15 bases lay outside the gene matches. From germline, CDR1 is SQVTM and CDR2 ANQGSEA. The CDR3 contains 17 residues. The CDR3 loop reads CSVEEVDRGFLDHGYTF. CDR3 DNA: TGCAGCGTTGAAGAGGTCGACAGGGGTTTTTTGGACCATGGCTACACCTTC.

This chain links TRBV5-6 with TRBJ1-1; 8 bases match TRBD1. Losses at the gene ends were 0 bases for V and 1 base for J; bases not matched to a gene: 8. This CDR3 has 17 amino acids. Germline V gives CDR1 SGHDT, CDR2 YYEEEE. As DNA, the CDR3 is TGTGCCAGCAGCTTGGTGCAGGGGGCACTCCAGAACACTGAAGCTTTCTTT. Translation: CASSLVQGALQNTEAFF.

The rearrangement joins TRBV7-9 to TRBJ2-3; 11 bases are a match to TRBD2. V was clipped by 3 bases and J by 2 bases; unmatched bases: 1. CDR1 is SEHNR, CDR2 FQNEAQ, per germline (reference sequence). The CDR3 has 15 amino acids. In nucleotides, the CDR3 is TGTGCCAGCAGCTTTAGCGGGGGGGCCACAGATACGCAGTATTTT. Its protein is CASSFSGGATDTQYF.

This clone was seen only once. The chain recombines TRBV2 with TRBJ1-2, with TRBD1 identical over 9 bases. This CDR3 has 13 residues. Germline V CDR1 and CDR2: SNHLY, FYNNEI. V was clipped by 6 bases and J by 11 bases; unmatched bases: 10. Written as DNA, the CDR3 is TGTGCCAGCAGGGCTGAGACAGGGGGTCTGTACACCTTC. This sequence encodes CASRAETGGLYTF. Full variable domain (missing parts from reference TRBV2 and TRBJ1-2): EPEVTQTPSHQVTQMGQEVILRCVPISNHLYFYWYRQILGQKVEFLVSFYNNEISEKSEIFDDQFSVERPDGSNFTLKIRSTKLEDSAMYFCASRAETGGLYTFGSGTRLTVV.

The chain uses TRBV7-8 and TRBJ2-5; the D is unclear. Deletions cut 5 bases from V and 6 bases from J, with 13 bases between. Germline CDR1 reads SGHVS; CDR2 reads FQNEAQ. The CDR3 length is 13 residues. The CDR3 spells CASSTEQMKTQYF. The CDR3 DNA sequence: TGTGCCAGCAGCACAGAACAGATGAAGACCCAGTACTTC. The whole variable domain, remainder taken from reference TRBV7-8 and TRBJ2-5, is GAGVSQSPRYKVAKRGQDVALRCDPISGHVSLFWYQQALGQGPEFLTYFQNEAQLDKSGLPSDRFFAERPEGSVSTLKIQRTQQEDSAVYLCASSTEQMKTQYFGPGTRLLVL.

This sequence joins TRBV7-3 and TRBJ2-2, with 8 bases lining up with TRBD2. Germline CDR1 is SGHTA and CDR2 is FQGTGA. Trimming at V came to 2 bases and at J to 6 bases, leaving 8 bases not matched to a gene. CDR3 length equals 16 residues. The CDR3 loop reads CASSLQAGAVSGELFF. CDR3 nucleotides: TGTGCCAGCAGCTTACAAGCGGGAGCGGTATCCGGGGAGCTGTTTTTT.

For the CDR3, the DNA is TGTGCCAGCAGACTCTCCGGGACAGGGTTAGGCTACACCTTC. Protein product: CASRLSGTGLGYTF. The genes are TRBV28 and TRBJ1-2; 9 nucleotides align to TRBD1. Unmatched junction bases numbered 10, after V lost 6 bases and J lost 8 bases. CDR1 is MDHEN, CDR2 SYDVKM, per germline. The CDR3 spans 14 residues.

The chain joins TRBV5-1 to TRBJ2-2, with D tentatively TRBD1 (6 bases). There are 15 residues in the CDR3. Germline CDR1 SGHRS, CDR2 YFSETQ. Trimming stripped 0 bases from V and 3 bases from J, with 9 bases between. The CDR3 DNA reads as TGCGCCAGCAGCTTGGACAGGGAGTACACCGGGGAGCTGTTTTTT. This gives the protein CASSLDREYTGELFF.

CDR3 bases: TGTGCCAGCACCGGGACTAGCGGGGGCACAGATACGCAGTATTTT. This translates into CASTGTSGGTDTQYF. The chain recombines TRBV6-5 with TRBJ2-3, with TRBD2 identical over 13 bases. Germline V CDR1 and CDR2: MNHEY, SVGAGI. Germline trimming cut 7 bases from V and 1 base from J; bases unmatched to any gene: 2. The CDR3 is 15 amino acids.

The chain recombines TRBV6-5 with TRBJ2-1; D unresolved. Deletions cut 10 bases from V and 5 bases from J, with 12 bases between. The CDR3 spans 12 residues. Per the germline V gene, CDR1 is MNHEY and CDR2 is SVGAGI. The CDR3 DNA follows: TGTGCCACCAGACTTTATAACAATGAGCAGTTCTTC. This encodes CATRLYNNEQFF.

The gene calls are TRBV9 and TRBJ2-2, with D unclear. There are 14 residues in the CDR3. Looked up from germline, CDR1 is SGDLS and CDR2 is YYNGEE. Trimming shortened V by 3 bases and J by 2 bases, and 8 bases separated the two germline ends. CDR3 in DNA: TGTGCCAGCAGCGCAAGACTTAACACCGGGGAGCTGTTTTTT. Residues: CASSARLNTGELFF.

This chain joins TRBV3-1 (or the pseudogene TRBV3-2) and TRBJ2-7; 14 bases align to TRBD2. CDR1 is LGHDT, CDR2 YNNKEL, per germline (reference sequence). The CDR3 runs to 18 residues. The ends lost 3 bases at V and 3 bases at J; junction bases unmatched: 10. The CDR3 nucleotides read TGTGCCAGCAGCCAGGGGACTAGCGGGAGCGCCGCGGGCTACGAGCAGTACTTC. It yields the protein CASSQGTSGSAAGYEQYF.

This clone was counted between two and nine times. The rearrangement joins TRBV25-1 to TRBJ2-2; D gene ambiguous. V was pared by 2 bases and J by 1 base, with 14 bases between. The length of the CDR3 is 17 residues. Germline CDR1 reads MGHDK; CDR2 reads SYGVNS. Here the CDR3 reads CASSEVDGRVNTGELFF. The CDR3 region has the DNA TGTGCCAGCAGTGAAGTCGACGGTCGGGTGAACACCGGGGAGCTGTTTTTT. Drawing the rest from reference TRBV25-1 and TRBJ2-2, the complete variable domain is EADIYQTPRYLVIGTGKKITLECSQTMGHDKMYWYQQDPGMELHLIHYSYGVNSTEKGDLSSESTVSRIRTEHFPLTLESARPSHTSQYLCASSEVDGRVNTGELFFGEGSRLTVL.

V and J are TRBV14 and TRBJ2-2; D possibly corresponds to TRBD1 (5 bases). Germline CDR1 is SGHDN and CDR2 is FVKESK. V shed 2 bases and J shed 0 bases, with 13 bases lying between them. CDR3 size: 17 residues. This CDR3 is CASSQLTVAANTGELFF. CDR3 DNA sequence: TGTGCCAGCAGCCAACTGACAGTGGCTGCGAACACCGGGGAGCTGTTTTTT.

The gene calls are TRBV29-1 and TRBJ1-4; no reliable D call. This CDR3 has 14 amino acids. V shed 6 bases and J shed 0 bases, with 11 bases lying between them. Germline V CDR1 and CDR2: SQVTM, ANQGSEA. The CDR3 spells CSVQTGATNEKLFF. The CDR3 DNA follows: TGCAGCGTCCAGACGGGTGCAACTAATGAAAAACTGTTTTTT. Full variable domain (rest looked up from reference TRBV29-1 and TRBJ1-4): SAVISQKPSRDICQRGTSLTIQCQVDSQVTMMFWYRQQPGQSLTLIATANQGSEATYESGFVIDKFPISRPNLTFSTLTVSNMSPEDSSIYLCSVQTGATNEKLFFGSGTQLSVL.

The chain uses TRBV10-3 and TRBJ2-7, with 7 nucleotides matching TRBD1. V gave up 6 bases and J gave up 4 bases; unmatched junction bases: 9. Germline-derived CDR1 and CDR2 are ENHRY and SYGVKD. The CDR3 is 14 amino acids. The CDR3 here is CAISTGTVLYEQYF. The CDR3 DNA reads TGTGCCATCAGCACCGGGACAGTACTTTACGAGCAGTACTTC.

J is TRBJ2-2 and V is TRBV27, with TRBD2 matching 11 bases. CDR3 length: 16 residues. J was trimmed by 6 bases and V by 6 bases; bases with no gene match: 9. In germline, CDR1 is MNHEY, CDR2 SMNVEV (reference sequence). CDR3 sequence reads: CASSLTGTSGPGELFF. The CDR3 DNA reads TGTGCCAGCAGCCTAACCGGGACTAGCGGTCCCGGGGAGCTGTTTTTT.

The chain couples TRBV5-4 to TRBJ1-1; TRBD1 matches at 8 bases. With V trimmed by 0 bases and J by 3 bases, 7 bases remained unmatched. Looked up from germline, CDR1 is SGHNT and CDR2 is YYREEE (reference sequence). This CDR3 is built from 16 residues. CDR3 sequence (DNA): TGTGCCAGCAGCTTGGCCTTGACAGGGGTGTACACTGAAGCTTTCTTT. Protein: CASSLALTGVYTEAFF.

This clone was observed once. The chain is built from TRBV4-1 and TRBJ2-7, with a possible D match to TRBD1 (5 bases). V was clipped by 1 base and J by 4 bases, with 11 bases between them. The germline CDR1 and CDR2 sequences are MGHRA and YSYEKL. The CDR3 totals 14 residues. CDR3 bases: TGCGCCAGCAGCCAAGCCTATGGGGCATACGAGCAGTACTTC. Translated, it gives CASSQAYGAYEQYF.

The V gene is TRBV30, the J gene TRBJ2-1, with TRBD2 matching 14 bases. CDR1 is GTSNPN and CDR2 is SVGIG in the germline V gene (reference sequence). The CDR3 extends over 15 amino acids. Trimming at V came to 3 bases and at J to 9 bases, leaving 7 bases not matched to a gene. DNA of the CDR3: TGTGCCTGGAGGGAGACTAGCGGGAGGGCCGGTGAGCAGTTCTTC. Protein product: CAWRETSGRAGEQFF. The variable domain in full, with the rest retrieved from reference TRBV30 and TRBJ2-1, is SQTIHQWPATLVQPVGSPLSLECTVEGTSNPNLYWYRQAAGRGLQLLFYSVGIGQISSEVPQNLSASRPQDRQFILSSKKLLLSDSGFYLCAWRETSGRAGEQFFGPGTRLTVL.

The chain links TRBV21-1 to TRBJ1-2; the listed D gene, TRBD1, was not tested against the DNA. TRBV21-1 is labeled a pseudogene. The CDR3 contains 18 residues. For the CDR3, the DNA is TGTGCCAGCACGGGGAGACCTCCGGACAGGGTGGGTAACTATGGCTACACCTTC. This translates into CASTGRPPDRVGNYGYTF.

The chain recombines TRBV12-3 or TRBV12-4 with TRBJ1-5, with D perhaps matching TRBD1 (6 bases). The CDR3 totals 13 residues. Trimming took off 6 bases at V and 7 bases at J, with 13 bases between the two ends. The chain's CDR3 is CASSWTAPQPQHF. The CDR3, as DNA: TGTGCCAGCAGCTGGACAGCCCCCCAGCCCCAGCATTTT.